What follows is one T cell receptor (beta chain) and its context. Study processing details: Reference gene primers were amplified, and this amplification served to estimate nucleated cell counts. Sequencing was performed with immunoSEQ multiplex PCR; in TCRdb, only in-frame clones are kept and a portion is missing. The V and J calls and the clone size are those of that table, but D and trimming were determined from the DNA. The sample includes around 97,000 clones, roughly nine tenths seen only once; the top ten take around 3.1%. The record originates from a study of blood T cell repertoires in COVID-19. On the study more broadly: The samples span acute and convalescent COVID-19 from the United States, Italy and Spain. The analysed material was cDNA or gDNA that came from T cells, B-cell-depleted T cells, or PBMCs.

The CDR3 contains 16 residues. Germline loops: CDR1 SGHDN, CDR2 FVKESK. V was clipped by 1 base and J by 2 bases, with 15 bases between them. The sequence was collected from a man over 45 in a cohort sampled during active COVID-19. The source material was peripheral blood. This rearrangement joins TRBV14 to TRBJ2-7; possibly TRBD1 for D (5 bases). The CDR3 here is CASSQAGAQGTYEQYF. Written as DNA, the CDR3 is TGTGCCAGCAGCCAAGCTGGGGCCCAGGGCACCTACGAGCAGTACTTC.